The 25 T cell receptor beta chains below come from one sample, sequenced in a study of vaccination effects on CD4 cells after COVID-19. The ViraFEST assay expanded antigen-specific CD4+ T cells with viral peptide pools before sequencing. Between days 9 and 11 of culture, CD4+ T cells were separated out. Participants got two doses of BNT162b2 or mRNA-1273 vaccine. What these receptors recognize is not known. Assay: immunoSEQ multiplex PCR; the TCRdb copy retains only in-frame clones and omits some. Counted here are approximately 70,000 clones, about 80% occurring once; the ten biggest clones make up around 0.94%. The starting material was CD4+ T cells from PBMCs cultured with HCoV-OC43 spike peptides, obtained after COVID-19 vaccination. Subset reported: HCoV-OC43 spike overlapping peptide pool stimulation. The receptors here all came from a human donor who received a COVID-19 vaccine.

This CDR3 is CSVAGPGGGQETQYF. The CDR3 region has the DNA TGCAGCGTGGCCGGGCCGGGGGGCGGGCAAGAGACCCAGTACTTC. The chain recombines TRBV29-1 with TRBJ2-5; tentative D call: TRBD2 (7 bases). The CDR3 spans 15 residues. Per the germline V gene, CDR1 is SQVTM and CDR2 is ANQGSEA. The ends were cut back, 6 bases at V and 2 bases at J, with 19 bases in the middle.

The chain uses TRBV5-1 and TRBJ2-5; D tentatively reads TRBD1 or TRBD2 (5 bases each). The CDR3 length is 15 residues. CDR1 and CDR2 (germline): SGHRS, YFSETQ. V gave up 1 base and J gave up 5 bases, with 15 bases separating them. The CDR3 nucleotides are TGCGCCAGCAGCTTGTCGTCCCCGGGGCGGGAGACCCAGTACTTC. Translated, it gives CASSLSSPGRETQYF.

CDR3 sequence: CASSEEVSNSRTDTQYF. The CDR3 nucleotides are TGCGCCAGCAGTGAGGAGGTCTCTAACTCGCGCACAGATACGCAGTATTTT. The chain combines TRBV10-1 with TRBJ2-3; unclear D gene. The CDR3 length is 17 residues. Trimming shortened V by 2 bases and J by 1 base, and 16 bases separated the two germline ends. From germline, CDR1 is WNHNN and CDR2 SYGVQD (reference sequence).

The chain couples TRBV14 to TRBJ2-4; D is ambiguous. This CDR3 has 13 residues. Germline CDR1 SGHDN, CDR2 FVKESK. Trimming shortened V by 1 base and J by 8 bases, and 9 bases separated the two germline ends. CDR3 sequence: CASSQVLEDIQYF. The CDR3 DNA sequence: TGTGCCAGCAGCCAAGTGCTCGAGGACATTCAGTACTTC.

The chain has TRBV7-2 and TRBJ2-2; TRBD2 matches at 8 bases. Germline CDR1 is SGHTA and CDR2 is FQGNSA. This CDR3 contains 15 residues. V gave up 3 bases and J gave up 4 bases; unmatched junction bases: 4. The CDR3 sequence is CASSFGTRTTGELFF. CDR3 nucleotide sequence: TGTGCCAGCAGCTTCGGGACTAGAACCACCGGGGAGCTGTTTTTT.

The gene calls are TRBV18 and TRBJ1-4; D perhaps matches TRBD1 (6 bases). V was trimmed by 1 base and J by 2 bases, leaving 17 bases between them. This CDR3 has 18 amino acids. Germline V gene lookup returns CDR1 KGHSH and CDR2 LQKENI. The CDR3 nucleotides are TGTGCCAGCTCACCACAGGGGGAAGGGTTTAAGACTAATGAAAAACTGTTTTTT. It codes for CASSPQGEGFKTNEKLFF.

The chain joins TRBV6-2 or TRBV6-3 to TRBJ2-1, with D unclear. CDR1 is MNHEY and CDR2 is SVGEGT in the germline V gene. Trimming stripped 1 base from V and 0 bases from J, with 1 base between. This CDR3 comprises 13 residues. The CDR3 DNA sequence: TGTGCCAGCAGTTACTTCTCCTACAATGAGCAGTTCTTC. Protein sequence: CASSYFSYNEQFF.

This clone was recorded a few times. The chain is built from TRBV5-1 and TRBJ1-3; 8 bases match TRBD1. The V segment lost 2 bases and the J segment 4 bases; nucleotides outside the gene matches: 5. The CDR3 contains 15 residues. Germline V gives CDR1 SGHRS, CDR2 YFSETQ. CDR3 loop: CASSFQGAEGNTIYF. As DNA, the CDR3 is TGCGCCAGCAGCTTTCAGGGGGCGGAGGGAAACACCATATATTTT.

The V gene is TRBV27, the J gene TRBJ1-1; 7 bases are a match to TRBD1. The germline V gene has CDR1 MNHEY and CDR2 SMNVEV (reference sequence). The V gene end was trimmed by 4 bases and the J gene end by 3 bases; junction bases not matched to a gene: 2. CDR3 length: 13 residues. The CDR3 nucleotides read TGTGCCAGCAGTTCGACAGGGTACACTGAAGCTTTCTTT. Its protein is CASSSTGYTEAFF.

The chain uses TRBV21-1 and TRBJ1-1; TRBD1 is the table's D call and was not checked against the DNA. TRBV21-1 is a documented pseudogene. There are 13 residues in the CDR3. The DNA for the CDR3 is TGTGCCAGCAGCTTAACAACGAACACTGAAGCTTTCTTT. Translation: CASSLTTNTEAFF.

The V gene is TRBV4-2, the J gene TRBJ2-5; tentatively, D is TRBD1 (5 bases). The CDR3 totals 14 residues. With 4 bases removed from V and 2 bases from J, the gap between germline ends came to 11 bases. The germline gives CDR1 LGHNA, CDR2 YNFKEQ. The DNA for the CDR3 is TGTGCCAGCAGCCGGAAGGACAAACAAGAGACCCAGTACTTC. Its translation: CASSRKDKQETQYF.

The gene calls are TRBV6-2 or TRBV6-3 and TRBJ2-7; D remains unclear. Trimming removed 2 bases at V and 0 bases at J, with 8 bases between. The CDR3 length is 14 residues. Germline CDR1 MNHEY, CDR2 SVGEGT. CDR3 region: CASSYHSISYEQYV. CDR3 bases: TGTGCCAGCAGTTACCACAGCATCTCCTACGAGCAGTACGTC.

This chain uses TRBV21-1 with TRBJ1-3; the table's D call, TRBD1, was not checked against the DNA. TRBV21-1 is assigned pseudogene status. This CDR3 has 14 residues. The chain's CDR3 is CASTPQGSGNTIYF. CDR3 DNA sequence: TGTGCCAGCACCCCTCAGGGATCTGGAAACACCATATATTTT.

The chain employs TRBV7-8 and TRBJ1-2; 7 bases agree with TRBD1. Germline CDR1 and CDR2: SGHVS and FQNEAQ. The CDR3 loop spans 15 amino acids. The V and J ends lost 5 bases and 6 bases, in that order; junction bases with no gene match: 12. The CDR3 here is CASSQTGTDVHGYTF. The DNA of the CDR3 is TGTGCCAGCAGCCAAACCGGGACAGATGTTCATGGCTACACCTTC.

The chain combines TRBV28 with TRBJ2-5, with 7 nucleotides matching TRBD2. The CDR3 sequence is 14 residues long. Germline assignment: CDR1 MDHEN and CDR2 SYDVKM. The V and J ends lost 6 bases and 4 bases, in that order; junction bases with no gene match: 8. CDR3 sequence (DNA): TGTGCCAGCAGAGGGATGGGGGGGGGAGAGACCCAGTACTTC. This sequence encodes CASRGMGGGETQYF.

The V call is TRBV2, the J call TRBJ2-7; D ambiguous. CDR1 is SNHLY, CDR2 FYNNEI, per germline. The CDR3 is 14 amino acids. Trimming cost V 7 bases and J 2 bases, with 15 bases left between them. The CDR3 region is CASIRAWPTYEQYV. The DNA of the CDR3 is TGTGCCAGCATAAGGGCTTGGCCAACCTACGAGCAGTACGTC.

The chain joins TRBV5-1 to TRBJ1-1; unclear D gene. Trimming took 2 bases from V and 1 from J, leaving 12 bases between them. This CDR3 region has 15 residues. CDR1 and CDR2 from the germline V gene are SGHRS and YFSETQ. CDR3 sequence: CASSFAFVGNTEAFF. Written as DNA, the CDR3 is TGCGCCAGCAGCTTTGCATTCGTGGGGAACACTGAAGCTTTCTTT.

This clone was recorded a few times. This chain uses TRBV2 with TRBJ1-2; a possible D gene is TRBD1 (6 bases). Germline CDR1 is SNHLY and CDR2 is FYNNEI. V was pared by 3 bases and J by 2 bases, with 10 bases between. The CDR3 covers 14 residues. The CDR3 sequence is CASSDGRGNYGYTF. The CDR3 region has the DNA TGTGCCAGCAGTGACGGCAGGGGAAACTATGGCTACACCTTC.

The CDR3 region is CASSPQGWQPQHF. The CDR3 DNA reads as TGTGCCAGCAGCCCACAGGGTTGGCAGCCCCAGCATTTT. V is TRBV7-2 and J is TRBJ1-5, with a possible D match to TRBD1 (6 bases). Trimming pared 5 bases from V and 7 bases from J, leaving 12 bases between. From germline, CDR1 is SGHTA and CDR2 FQGNSA. The CDR3 has 13 residues. Full variable domain (missing parts from reference TRBV7-2 and TRBJ1-5): GAGVSQSPSNKVTEKGKDVELRCDPISGHTALYWYRQSLGQGLEFLIYFQGNSAPDKSGLPSDRFSAERTGGSVSTLTIQRTQQEDSAVYLCASSPQGWQPQHFGDGTRLSIL.

The chain combines TRBV5-1 with TRBJ1-4; D unresolved. This CDR3 has 14 residues. Germline V gives CDR1 SGHRS, CDR2 YFSETQ. V lost 3 bases, J lost 0 bases, and 6 bases lay in between. CDR3 region: CASSSTSTNEKLFF. The CDR3 coding sequence is TGCGCCAGCAGCTCCACCTCAACTAATGAAAAACTGTTTTTT.

This chain links TRBV6-5 with TRBJ2-3; D is unresolved. Germline CDR1 is MNHEY and CDR2 is SVGAGI. The V gene lost 2 bases and the J gene lost 1 base, with 10 bases spanning the gap. This CDR3 has 15 amino acids. In DNA, the CDR3 is TGTGCCAGCAGTTACAAAGGCGGACGCACAGATACGCAGTATTTT. Residues: CASSYKGGRTDTQYF.

This sequence joins TRBV7-6 and TRBJ2-1; possible D gene TRBD1, 5 bases. Germline V gene lookup returns CDR1 SGHVS and CDR2 FNYEAQ. The CDR3 spans 15 residues. V was clipped by 2 bases and J by 8 bases, with 16 bases between them. CDR3 amino acids: CASSLFQQAADEQFF. CDR3 DNA: TGTGCCAGCAGCTTATTCCAACAGGCGGCTGATGAGCAGTTCTTC. The whole variable domain, filled in from reference TRBV7-6 and TRBJ2-1, reads GAGVSQSPRYKVTKRGQDVALRCDPISGHVSLYWYRQALGQGPEFLTYFNYEAQQDKSGLPNDRFSAERPEGSISTLTIQRTEQRDSAMYRCASSLFQQAADEQFFGPGTRLTVL.

J is TRBJ1-1 and V is TRBV12-3 or TRBV12-4; D is undetermined. The CDR3 length is 13 residues. The V and J ends lost 6 bases and 5 bases respectively, with 13 bases between them. CDR3 loop: CASSQFQETEAFF. In DNA form, the CDR3 reads TGTGCCAGCAGCCAATTTCAAGAAACTGAAGCTTTCTTT.

This clone has a single count. CDR3 sequence (DNA): TGTGCCAGCAGCGCGCACCCGGACGGAATACAAGAGACCCAGTACTTC. Translation gives CASSAHPDGIQETQYF. V is TRBV9 and J is TRBJ2-5; no clear D. Germline V gives CDR1 SGDLS, CDR2 YYNGEE. Between the trimmed V and J ends, which lost 3 bases and 2 bases, there was a span of 17 bases. CDR3 size: 16 residues.

The rearrangement links TRBV3-1 (or the pseudogene TRBV3-2) to TRBJ1-1; no clear D. The germline gives CDR1 LGHDT, CDR2 YNNKEL (reference sequence). The CDR3 extends over 13 amino acids. V was clipped by 6 bases and J by 2 bases, with 10 bases between them. The CDR3 protein is CASRRGLNTEAFF. The DNA for the CDR3 is TGTGCCAGCAGACGCGGACTCAACACTGAAGCTTTCTTT.